This TCR beta chain was profiled in a study of beta chain features in type 1 diabetes. Study summary: Patients did not differ from healthy donors in age, gender or cell yield.

As for this clone: The antigen is undetermined.

Study outcomes and limitations: It was among patients, rather than healthy donors, that naive, central memory and Treg TCRB repertoires appeared more similar. Shortening of TCRB CDR3s, moderate but significant, appeared in all four CD4+ subsets of Type 1 diabetes patients.

The study reverse transcribed the entire isolated RNA, so it sequenced expressed TCRB transcripts. TCRdb's copy holds only in-frame clones and misses some; the assay was immunoSEQ multiplex PCR. The sample has some 120,000 clones, around 15% seen once. CD4+ cells of the naive, central memory, regulatory and stem cell-like memory types were sorted via CD45RO/CCR7/CD25/CD127/CD95/CD27. V was clipped by 0 bases and J by 2 bases, with 12 bases between them. Germline V gene lookup returns CDR1 SGDLS and CDR2 YYNGEE. The CDR3 totals 16 residues. V usage is TRBV9 and J usage is TRBJ2-1, with D possibly TRBD2 on 5 matching bases. The sequence derives from a man in his late teens or twenties with type 1 diabetes. The sample comprised central memory CD4+ T cells from blood. The CDR3 spells CASSVAVPSPYNEQFF. The CDR3, as DNA: TGTGCCAGCAGCGTAGCCGTTCCTAGCCCCTACAATGAGCAGTTCTTC.